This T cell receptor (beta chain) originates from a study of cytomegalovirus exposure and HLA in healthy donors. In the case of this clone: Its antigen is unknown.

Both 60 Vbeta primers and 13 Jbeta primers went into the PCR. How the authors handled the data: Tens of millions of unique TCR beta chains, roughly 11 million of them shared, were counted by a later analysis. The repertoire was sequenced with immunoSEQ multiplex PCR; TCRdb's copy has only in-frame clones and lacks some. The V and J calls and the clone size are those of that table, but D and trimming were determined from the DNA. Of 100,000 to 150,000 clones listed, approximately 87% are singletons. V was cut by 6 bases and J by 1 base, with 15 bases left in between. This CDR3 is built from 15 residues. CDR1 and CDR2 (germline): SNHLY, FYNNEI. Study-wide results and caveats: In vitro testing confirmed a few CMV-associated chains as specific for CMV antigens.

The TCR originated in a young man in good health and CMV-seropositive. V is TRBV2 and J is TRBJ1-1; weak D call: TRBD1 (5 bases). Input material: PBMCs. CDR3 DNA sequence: TGTGCCAGCAGCGCCCAGGGATCTCCGAACACTGAAGCTTTCTTT. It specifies CASSAQGSPNTEAFF. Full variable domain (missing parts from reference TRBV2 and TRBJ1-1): EPEVTQTPSHQVTQMGQEVILRCVPISNHLYFYWYRQILGQKVEFLVSFYNNEISEKSEIFDDQFSVERPDGSNFTLKIRSTKLEDSAMYFCASSAQGSPNTEAFFGQGTRLTVV.